This TCR beta chain was captured by sequencing in a study of blood T cell repertoires in COVID-19. Study-wide context: The United States, Italy and Spain provided the acute and convalescent COVID-19 samples. T cells, B-cell-depleted T cells, or PBMCs supplied cDNA or gDNA.

CDR3 length: 13 residues. CDR1 and CDR2 (germline): LGHDT, YNNKEL (reference sequence). Trimming shortened V by 0 bases and J by 7 bases, and 7 bases separated the two germline ends. Notes on this clone: The same CDR3 is also encoded by other DNA sequences in this sample.

In the original workflow: Quantification of nucleated cells was approximated via reference gene primer amplification. Data came from immunoSEQ multiplex PCR; TCRdb stores just in-frame clones and leaves some out. The DNA gave D and trimming, while V, J and clone size come from that table. The data show about 160,000 clones, with approximately 83% seen just once and roughly 13% held by the top ten. Specimen: peripheral blood. The rearrangement uses TRBV3-1 (or the pseudogene TRBV3-2) and TRBJ2-1; no reliable D call. The sequence came from a man in his sixties or seventies who had recovered from COVID-19. CDR3 residues: CASSQDGGNEQFF. The CDR3 DNA sequence: TGTGCCAGCAGCCAAGATGGCGGTAATGAGCAGTTCTTC.